These 5 T cell receptor beta chains were sequenced from one sample in a study of identifying expanded T cells in peripheral blood. The table came from immunoSEQ multiplex PCR; TCRdb's copy has only in-frame clones and leaves some out. Here the sample spans roughly 86,000 clones, 80% to 90% being singletons. The source material was blood. These receptors originate from a person between 18 and 75 years old in good health.

The rearrangement uses TRBV6-5 and TRBJ2-3; D gene uncertain. V was clipped by 6 bases and J by 2 bases, with 9 bases between them. The V gene's germline CDR1 is MNHEY and CDR2 SVGAGI. The CDR3 runs 13 residues. DNA of the CDR3: TGTGCCAGCAGGAAGGATTTCACAGATACGCAGTATTTT. Encoded protein: CASRKDFTDTQYF.

The V gene is TRBV7-8, the J gene TRBJ1-1, with D perhaps matching TRBD1 (6 bases). Trimming removed 4 bases from V and 5 bases from J, with 14 bases in between. Germline V gene data show CDR1 as SGHVS and CDR2 as FQNEAQ. The CDR3 extends over 14 amino acids. The CDR3 nucleotides are TGTGCCAGCAGCTCGCGGGGGCGCGAGACTGAAGCTTTCTTT. It specifies CASSSRGRETEAFF.

CDR3 nucleotide sequence: TGTGCCAGCAGCTTGGTTCACGGAGGCTACGAGCAGTACTTC. Translated: CASSLVHGGYEQYF. This chain uses TRBV5-4 with TRBJ2-7; weak D call: TRBD2 (5 bases). The ends were cut back, 0 bases at V and 3 bases at J, with 10 bases in the middle. Germline CDR1 SGHNT, CDR2 YYREEE (reference sequence). The CDR3 runs 14 residues.

The CDR3 bases are TGCGCCAGCAGCCAAGATGGGGCGCGACAGGGACTCTACGAGCAGTACTTC. Protein product: CASSQDGARQGLYEQYF. The V and J genes are TRBV4-3 and TRBJ2-7; TRBD1 is a possible D gene (7 bases). This CDR3 has 17 residues. Per the germline V gene, CDR1 is LGHNA and CDR2 is YSLEER. Trimming took 0 bases from V and 3 from J, leaving 18 bases between them.

The DNA for the CDR3 is TGCGCCAGCAGCTTGGGGTGGGGCGGCGGCGAGCAGTACTTC. This sequence encodes CASSLGWGGGEQYF. The chain carries TRBV5-1 and TRBJ2-7; maybe TRBD1 (5 bases). The germline CDR1 and CDR2 sequences are SGHRS and YFSETQ. The CDR3 totals 14 residues. Trimming left V 0 bases short and J 6 bases short, with 13 bases between.